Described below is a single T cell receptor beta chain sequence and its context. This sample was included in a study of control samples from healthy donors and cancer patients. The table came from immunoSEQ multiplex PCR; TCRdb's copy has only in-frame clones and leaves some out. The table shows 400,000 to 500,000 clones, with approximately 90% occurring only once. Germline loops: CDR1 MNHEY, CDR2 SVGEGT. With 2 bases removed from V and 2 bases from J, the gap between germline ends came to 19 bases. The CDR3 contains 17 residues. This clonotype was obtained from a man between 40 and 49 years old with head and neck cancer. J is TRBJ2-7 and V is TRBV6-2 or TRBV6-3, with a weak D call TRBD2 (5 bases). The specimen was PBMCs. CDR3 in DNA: TGTGCCAGCAGTTACGGAGGTACGGAGAACAACCCCTACGAGCAGTACTTC. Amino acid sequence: CASSYGGTENNPYEQYF.